The T cell receptor beta chain under discussion was sequenced for a study of T cells after somatic rescue of genetic block (dated by TCRdb to the early 2020s). The study in broad terms: The study assessed how robust, over the long term, a T-cell system was when the system had developed through somatic rescue of a genetic block in T-cell development.

Comment on this clone: The clone's antigen remains unknown. Base qualities are not provided; no much larger clone lies one nucleotide away.

CDR3 length: 16 amino acids, cysteine to phenylalanine. Just CDR3 DNA is preserved here, 48 bases in frame from base 1. V is shortened by 4 bases, J by 6 bases, and the region joining them spans 19 bases. As encoded in the germline V gene, CDR1 is LGHNA while CDR2 is YNFKEQ. Libraries were made using the immunoSEQ multiplex PCR assay. The immuneACCESS repertoire file appears here via TCRdb, limited to in-frame rearrangements. These files lack a portion of the clones; in checked studies, under half of the deficit traces to unresolved V genes, and the cause of the others is not known. In all, the sample holds 110,000 or so clones, and about 93% of those were seen once. Jointly, the top ten make up roughly 1.4% of the sample.

Sequencing used peripheral blood mononuclear cells (PBMCs). The receptor was derived from a woman under 30. The chain is encoded by TRBV4-2 joined to TRBJ2-1; the D gene assignment is perhaps TRBD1 or TRBD2, with each matching 5 bases. CDR3 region: CASSRDDSQAVNEQFF. The DNA is TGTGCCAGCAGCCGGGACGACTCGCAGGCAGTCAATGAGCAGTTCTTC.